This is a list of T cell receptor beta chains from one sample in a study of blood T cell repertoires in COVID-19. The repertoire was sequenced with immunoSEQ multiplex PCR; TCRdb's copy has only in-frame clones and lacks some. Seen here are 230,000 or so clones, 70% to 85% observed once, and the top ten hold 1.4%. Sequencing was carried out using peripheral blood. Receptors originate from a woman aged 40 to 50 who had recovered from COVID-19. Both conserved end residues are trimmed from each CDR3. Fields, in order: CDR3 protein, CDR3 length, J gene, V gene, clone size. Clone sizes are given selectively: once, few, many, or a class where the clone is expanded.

CDR3aa: ASSLVQGWTGELF
len: 13
j_gene: TRBJ2-2
v_gene: TRBV3-1/TRBV3-2
abundance: few

CDR3aa: ASSPQAPSTNEKLF
len: 14
j_gene: TRBJ1-4
v_gene: TRBV18
abundance: NA

CDR3aa: ASSVGEVAFYNEQF
len: 14
j_gene: TRBJ2-1
v_gene: TRBV9
abundance: NA

CDR3aa: ASSLARGISYEQY
len: 13
j_gene: TRBJ2-7
v_gene: TRBV7-2
abundance: NA

CDR3aa: ASSPGREGLF
len: 10
j_gene: TRBJ1-4
v_gene: TRBV4-2
abundance: few

CDR3aa: ASSPPGTPGEQY
len: 12
j_gene: TRBJ2-7
v_gene: TRBV3-1/TRBV3-2
abundance: NA

CDR3aa: ASSYGQGEGETQY
len: 13
j_gene: TRBJ2-5
v_gene: TRBV6-5
abundance: NA

CDR3aa: ASSIVAGANQPQH
len: 13
j_gene: TRBJ1-5
v_gene: TRBV19
abundance: few

CDR3aa: ATNPTGDTQPQH
len: 12
j_gene: TRBJ1-5
v_gene: TRBV10-3
abundance: NA

CDR3aa: ASSLGAGGTGEKLF
len: 14
j_gene: TRBJ1-4
v_gene: TRBV5-1
abundance: NA

CDR3aa: ASTPLGGGTDTQY
len: 13
j_gene: TRBJ2-3
v_gene: TRBV3-1/TRBV3-2
abundance: once

CDR3aa: ASSSDSRRTDTQY
len: 13
j_gene: TRBJ2-3
v_gene: TRBV19
abundance: NA

CDR3aa: ASSIDWIRQEDTGANVLT
len: 18
j_gene: TRBJ2-6
v_gene: TRBV19
abundance: NA

CDR3aa: AGREAETQY
len: 9
j_gene: TRBJ2-5
v_gene: TRBV2
abundance: NA

CDR3aa: ASSIDQGAIYTGELF
len: 15
j_gene: TRBJ2-2
v_gene: TRBV19
abundance: NA

CDR3aa: ASSKATLDSRNKTQY
len: 15
j_gene: TRBJ2-5
v_gene: TRBV21-1
abundance: few

CDR3aa: ASSGTRGYT
len: 9
j_gene: TRBJ1-2
v_gene: TRBV2
abundance: NA

CDR3aa: ASSSGSYNEQF
len: 11
j_gene: TRBJ2-1
v_gene: TRBV28
abundance: once

CDR3aa: ASSIEGGYT
len: 9
j_gene: TRBJ1-2
v_gene: TRBV5-6
abundance: NA

CDR3aa: ASSLDRDQPQH
len: 11
j_gene: TRBJ1-5
v_gene: TRBV13
abundance: NA

CDR3aa: ASSLTGEETQY
len: 11
j_gene: TRBJ2-5
v_gene: TRBV7-3
abundance: NA

CDR3aa: ASSLNTGTFYEQY
len: 13
j_gene: TRBJ2-7
v_gene: TRBV7-8
abundance: NA

CDR3aa: ASSLNGQGHYGYT
len: 13
j_gene: TRBJ1-2
v_gene: TRBV5-1
abundance: NA

CDR3aa: ASVKAGSDGYNEQF
len: 14
j_gene: TRBJ2-1
v_gene: TRBV5-4
abundance: NA

CDR3aa: ASSDTADTQY
len: 10
j_gene: TRBJ2-3
v_gene: TRBV19
abundance: once

CDR3aa: ASSLGAGRNYGYT
len: 13
j_gene: TRBJ1-2
v_gene: TRBV5-4
abundance: once

CDR3aa: ASSPRTGIGYEQY
len: 13
j_gene: TRBJ2-7
v_gene: TRBV6-2/TRBV6-3
abundance: NA

CDR3aa: AITGGLGGYT
len: 10
j_gene: TRBJ1-2
v_gene: TRBV28
abundance: NA

CDR3aa: ASSKDRVFRTGEDQPQH
len: 17
j_gene: TRBJ1-5
v_gene: TRBV21-1
abundance: NA

CDR3aa: ASSSPGGRYGYT
len: 12
j_gene: TRBJ1-2
v_gene: TRBV7-2
abundance: NA

CDR3aa: ASSDSGTANYGYT
len: 13
j_gene: TRBJ1-2
v_gene: TRBV7-9
abundance: NA

CDR3aa: ASSKGTGSQETQY
len: 13
j_gene: TRBJ2-5
v_gene: TRBV11-3
abundance: NA

CDR3aa: AWKTGGGTPLH
len: 11
j_gene: TRBJ1-6
v_gene: TRBV30
abundance: NA

CDR3aa: ASSLDYNGYT
len: 10
j_gene: TRBJ1-2
v_gene: TRBV7-9
abundance: NA

CDR3aa: ASRAQGTTGELF
len: 12
j_gene: TRBJ2-2
v_gene: TRBV27
abundance: NA

CDR3aa: ASSPSIGQGYGYT
len: 13
j_gene: TRBJ1-2
v_gene: TRBV27
abundance: NA

CDR3aa: ASSTNRANEQF
len: 11
j_gene: TRBJ2-1
v_gene: TRBV11-2
abundance: NA

CDR3aa: ASSQETNAEAF
len: 11
j_gene: TRBJ1-1
v_gene: TRBV4-1
abundance: NA

CDR3aa: ASSLDGRGLVDTQY
len: 14
j_gene: TRBJ2-3
v_gene: TRBV5-8
abundance: NA

CDR3aa: ASSIQIRNTEAF
len: 12
j_gene: TRBJ1-1
v_gene: TRBV19
abundance: NA

CDR3aa: ASSPPADGNEQF
len: 12
j_gene: TRBJ2-1
v_gene: TRBV18
abundance: NA

CDR3aa: ASSKSDSLVDYQPQH
len: 15
j_gene: TRBJ1-5
v_gene: TRBV21-1
abundance: NA